This T cell receptor beta chain derives from a study of cytomegalovirus exposure and HLA in healthy donors. Whole-study results and caveats: The classifier reportedly diagnosed cytomegalovirus status with high sensitivity and specificity. Clonal expansion was found to be greater in HLA-associated TCR beta chains than in equally common others in a later analysis.

Germline CDR1 and CDR2: MNHEY and SMNVEV (reference sequence). The J segment lost 8 bases and the V segment lost 6 bases, leaving 11 bases of the junction unmatched. The CDR3 spans 15 residues. Comment on this clone: The antigen remains unidentified.

60 Vbeta and 13 Jbeta primers were used in PCR. In the original processing: Roughly 11 million shared chains were among the 65 million to 85 million unique TCR beta chains that a later analysis counted. This table comes from immunoSEQ multiplex PCR, and its TCRdb copy is limited to in-frame clones, with some not included. V, J and clone size are taken as reported in that table, and D and trimming were inferred from the DNA itself. Counted here are roughly 130,000 clones, roughly 71% occurring once; the ten biggest clones make up approximately 5%. This clonotype originated in a woman aged 50 to 60 in good health and CMV-seropositive. Material for sequencing was PBMCs. V and J are TRBV27 and TRBJ1-4, with 8 nucleotides matching TRBD1. CDR3 loop: CASSPYRGNREKLFF. As DNA, the CDR3 is TGTGCCAGCAGCCCCTACAGGGGGAACAGGGAAAAACTGTTTTTT.